This TCR beta chain was recorded in a study of CD8 T cells in ankylosing spondylitis (dated by TCRdb to the late 2010s). As for the study more broadly: T cell receptor beta repertoires were profiled in healthy donors and ankylosing spondylitis patients so that disease-linked TCR variants could be found. In total, the full study cohort was made up of about 110 healthy donors and 25 ankylosing spondylitis patients. Samples of peripheral blood were taken, and for ankylosing spondylitis patients, synovial fluid was collected as well.

The paper's findings and limits, for the study overall: The disease-linked clones were reported to be significantly enriched in matched synovial fluid samples from ankylosing spondylitis patients. A TCR beta motif of roughly 8 highly homologous amino acid variants appeared characteristic of blood from ankylosing spondylitis patients. Some TCR beta motif variants had previously been reported in synovial fluid and blood of reactive arthritis patients, which suggested common disease-initiation mechanisms. The disease-linked clones showed a CD8+ phenotype and occurred at relatively low frequencies in peripheral blood.

The junction carries 7 bases between V and J, which are trimmed by 3 bases and 5 bases respectively. Measured from the cysteine to the phenylalanine, the CDR3 is 12 residues long. Just the 36-base CDR3 DNA is kept, in frame starting at base 1. Turning to this clonotype: Its antigen target is currently unknown. Base qualities are not recorded, but no much larger clone differs from it by a single base.

The instrument given in TCRdb is Illumina HiSeq 2500. Quantitative 5'-RACE with molecular barcodes was used to prepare TCR beta libraries. As for the original processing: A new computational method based on a probabilistic model of VDJ rearrangement was used to identify disease-linked TCR variants. TCRdb itself trimmed the public reads at Q25 with fastp, ran MiXCR and retained productive beta chains. For every CDR3 protein sequence, its rows merge into one entry that carries the most common genes and DNA. The V and J calls reflect TCRdb's pipeline rather than the authors' work. This sample gives under 450,000 distinct CDR3 sequences in total; 20% to 25% of them show up just once. The top ten clonotypes cover about an eighth of the sample.

This TCR was recovered from a male donor with ankylosing spondylitis or in good health (not recorded which). The material sequenced was blood, either unsorted or a sorted T cell fraction (not recorded which). This sequence uses TRBV12-3 or TRBV12-4 and TRBJ1-1; confidence is insufficient to name the D gene. In nucleotide form, the sequence is TGTGCCAGCAGTTTTGGCGAGACTGAAGCTTTCTTT. This sequence encodes CASSFGETEAFF.